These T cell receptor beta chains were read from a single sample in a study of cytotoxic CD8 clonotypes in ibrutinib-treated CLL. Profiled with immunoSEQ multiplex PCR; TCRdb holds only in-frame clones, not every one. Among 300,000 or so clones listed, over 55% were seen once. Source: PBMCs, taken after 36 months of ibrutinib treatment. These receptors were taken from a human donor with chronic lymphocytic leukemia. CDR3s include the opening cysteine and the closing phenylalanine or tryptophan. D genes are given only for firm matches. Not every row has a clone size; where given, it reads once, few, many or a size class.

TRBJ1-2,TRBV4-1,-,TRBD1,CASSQARVGTAYGYTF,TGCGCCAGCAGCCAAGCCCGAGTAGGGACAGCCTATGGCTACACCTTC
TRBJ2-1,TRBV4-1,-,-,CASSQDQGLNYNEQFF,TGCGCCAGCAGCCAGGACCAAGGACTCAACTACAATGAGCAGTTCTTC
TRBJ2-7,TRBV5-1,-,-,CASSLARSGLYEQYF,TGCGCCAGCAGCTTGGCCCGGTCCGGGCTCTACGAGCAGTACTTC
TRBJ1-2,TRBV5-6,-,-,CASSLDGIYGYTF,TGTGCCAGCAGCTTGGACGGTATCTATGGCTACACCTTC
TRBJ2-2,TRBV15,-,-,CATSRDAAAGELFF,TGTGCCACCAGCAGAGATGCTGCAGCCGGGGAGCTGTTTTTT
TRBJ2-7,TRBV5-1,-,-,CASSLAALSMDEQYF,TGCGCCAGCAGCTTGGCGGCCCTAAGTATGGACGAGCAGTACTTC
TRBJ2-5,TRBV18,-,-,CASSPQALVETQYF,TGTGCCAGCTCACCTCAAGCGTTAGTGGAGACCCAGTACTTC
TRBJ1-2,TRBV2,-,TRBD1,CASRTGVLTF,TGTGCCAGCAGGACAGGGGTTCTCACCTTC
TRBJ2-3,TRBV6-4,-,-,CASSDFLASDTQYF,TGTGCCAGCAGTGACTTTCTAGCGTCAGATACGCAGTATTTT
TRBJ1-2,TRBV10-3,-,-,CAITASQGYYGYTF,TGTGCCATCACCGCCTCTCAGGGATACTATGGCTACACCTTC
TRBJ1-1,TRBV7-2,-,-,CASSPGTLFGAFF,TGTGCCAGCAGCCCTGGGACTCTCTTTGGAGCTTTCTTT
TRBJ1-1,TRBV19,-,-,CASSLGSDHTEAFF,TGTGCCAGTAGTCTCGGGTCAGACCACACTGAAGCTTTCTTT
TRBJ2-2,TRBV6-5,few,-,CASSFTRGTGELFF,TGTGCCAGCAGCTTTACCCGGGGAACCGGGGAGCTGTTTTTT
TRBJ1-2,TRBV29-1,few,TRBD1,CSVVATGKVDYGYTF,TGCAGCGTTGTTGCGACAGGGAAGGTCGACTATGGCTACACCTTC
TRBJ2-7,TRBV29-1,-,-,CSVGGQGKGYEQYF,TGCAGCGTCGGGGGTCAGGGAAAAGGCTACGAGCAGTACTTC
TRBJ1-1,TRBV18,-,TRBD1,CASSPTAGGNTEAFF,TGTGCCAGCTCACCCACTGCAGGGGGGAACACTGAAGCTTTCTTT
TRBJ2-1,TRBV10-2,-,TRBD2,CASSAVAGNEQFF,TGCGCCAGCAGTGCTGTAGCGGGGAATGAGCAGTTCTTC
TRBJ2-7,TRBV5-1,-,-,CASSFPGPSYEQYF,TGCGCCAGCAGCTTTCCGGGGCCCTCCTACGAGCAGTACTTC
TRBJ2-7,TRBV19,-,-,CASSPPGPYEQYF,TGTGCCAGTAGCCCTCCCGGGCCCTACGAGCAGTACTTC
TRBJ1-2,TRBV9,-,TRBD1,CASSPYRQGVNYGYTF,TGTGCCAGCAGCCCCTACCGGCAGGGGGTTAACTATGGCTACACCTTC
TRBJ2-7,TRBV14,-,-,CASSQEIGGEQYF,TGTGCCAGCAGCCAAGAAATTGGGGGGGAGCAGTACTTC
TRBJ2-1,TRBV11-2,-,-,CASSLVGTYNEQFF,TGTGCCAGCAGCTTAGTGGGGACTTACAATGAGCAGTTCTTC
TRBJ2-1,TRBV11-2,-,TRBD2,CASSLEPPGLVLNEQFF,TGTGCCAGCAGCTTAGAGCCCCCGGGACTAGTTCTCAATGAGCAGTTCTTC
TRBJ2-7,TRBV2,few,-,CASTTGPYEQYF,TGTGCCAGCACCACCGGCCCCTACGAGCAGTACTTC
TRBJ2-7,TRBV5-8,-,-,CASRYREYEQYF,TGTGCCAGCAGGTACAGGGAATACGAGCAGTACTTC
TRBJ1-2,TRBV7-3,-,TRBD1,CASSLKGGQSYGYTF,TGTGCCAGCAGCTTAAAGGGGGGACAGAGCTATGGCTACACCTTC
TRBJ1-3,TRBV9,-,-,CASSPRAVLGTAGNTIYF,TGTGCCAGCAGCCCCCGAGCTGTTTTAGGAACCGCTGGAAACACCATATATTTT
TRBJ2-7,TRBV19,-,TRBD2,CASSIVWGTTSYEQYF,TGTGCCAGTAGTATAGTGTGGGGGACTACCTCCTACGAGCAGTACTTC
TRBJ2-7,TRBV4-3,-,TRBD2,CASSQLAGDLDEQYF,TGCGCCAGCAGCCAACTGGCGGGAGACTTGGACGAGCAGTACTTC
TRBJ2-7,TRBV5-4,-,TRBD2,CATSGTSDEQYF,TGTGCCACCTCCGGGACTAGTGACGAGCAGTACTTC